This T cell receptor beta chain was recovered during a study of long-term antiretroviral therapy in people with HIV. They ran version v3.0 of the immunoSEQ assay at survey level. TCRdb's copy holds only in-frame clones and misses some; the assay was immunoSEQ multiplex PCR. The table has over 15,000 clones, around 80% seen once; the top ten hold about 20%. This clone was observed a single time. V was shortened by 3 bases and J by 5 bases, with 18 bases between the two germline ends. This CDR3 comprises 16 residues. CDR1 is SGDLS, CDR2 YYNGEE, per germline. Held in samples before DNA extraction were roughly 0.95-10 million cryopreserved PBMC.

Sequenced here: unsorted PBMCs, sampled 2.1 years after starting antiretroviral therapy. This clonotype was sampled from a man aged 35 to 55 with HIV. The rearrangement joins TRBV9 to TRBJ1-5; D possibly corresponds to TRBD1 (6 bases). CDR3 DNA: TGTGCCAGCAGCGGATACTGGACAGTATTAGATCAGCCCCAGCATTTT. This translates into CASSGYWTVLDQPQHF.